This TCR beta chain came from a study of shared clonotypes between healthy human individuals. Measured with immunoSEQ multiplex PCR; TCRdb has only the in-frame clones, and not every one. Of about 2.1 million clones listed, about 92% are singletons. Naive-designated CD8 cells lacked CD45RO, were positively enriched for CCR7, and omitted terminally differentiated effector memory CD45RA+ cells. Donors were healthy HIV-negative adults without recent acute infections or vaccinations. This CDR3 has 14 residues. Germline values: CDR1 MNHEY, CDR2 SMNVEV (reference sequence). With 6 bases removed from V and 4 bases from J, the gap between germline ends came to 12 bases. Study-level findings and limits: Clonotypes not shared had lower generation probabilities than those common to all four donors. Clonotype sharing among the donors was expected to vary with sequencing depth. Despite large depth, sorted-subset datasets appeared incompletely sequenced.

This clone occurred once. Its antigen is not identified. V is TRBV27 and J is TRBJ2-2, with D possibly TRBD1 on 5 matching bases. The sequenced sample consisted of naive CD8+ T cells from PBMCs. This clonotype was obtained from a young man in good health. Some clones in this sample may be carry-over from other donors' samples. This chain's CDR3 is CASSTTVSTGELFF. The CDR3 bases are TGTGCCAGCAGCACGACAGTGAGCACCGGGGAGCTGTTTTTT.